This entry lists 23 T cell receptor beta chains sequenced from one sample in a study of brain T cells in children with intractable seizures. Sequencing used immunoSEQ multiplex PCR; TCRdb keeps in-frame clones, though not all of them. The sample has 110,000 or so clones, 94% seen once. Specimen: peripheral blood, collected at surgery. The receptors shown here come from a boy in the first two years of life with hemimegalencephaly and intractable seizures.

J is TRBJ1-3 and V is TRBV20-1; D unresolved. The CDR3 has 15 residues. CDR1 DFQATT and CDR2 SNEGSKA come from the germline V gene (reference sequence). Trimming left V 3 bases short and J 0 bases short, with 12 bases between. The CDR3 here is CSASTGASSGNTIYF. In nucleotides, the CDR3 is TGCAGTGCTAGTACCGGTGCATCCTCTGGAAACACCATATATTTT.

The rearrangement joins TRBV4-2 to TRBJ2-3, with 8 nucleotides matching TRBD1. This CDR3 spans 15 amino acids. The germline CDR1 and CDR2 sequences are LGHNA and YNFKEQ. V trimming: 1 base; J trimming: 5 bases; junction bases outside the gene matches: 5. CDR3 DNA sequence: TGTGCCAGCAGCCAAGGACAGGGGCCCGGAGATACGCAGTATTTT. Protein sequence: CASSQGQGPGDTQYF.

V is TRBV19 and J is TRBJ2-7; 8 nucleotides agree with TRBD1. The CDR3 is made up of 14 amino acids. V was clipped by 7 bases and J by 8 bases; unmatched bases: 13. The germline V gene encodes CDR1 LNHDA and CDR2 SQIVND (reference sequence). CDR3 bases: TGTGCCAGTAACCCGCGATTGGGACAGGCCCAGCAGTACTTC. The encoded protein is CASNPRLGQAQQYF.

The count of this clone is one. The chain's CDR3 is CASSIFFDTNYGYTF. CDR3 in DNA: TGTGCCAGTAGTATTTTTTTTGACACTAACTATGGCTACACCTTC. The chain is built from TRBV19 and TRBJ1-2; D remains unclear. The CDR3 contains 15 residues. CDR1 is LNHDA, CDR2 SQIVND, per germline (reference sequence). Between the trimmed V and J ends, which lost 3 bases and 0 bases, there was a span of 11 bases.

The rearrangement links TRBV18 to TRBJ2-3; D gene uncertain. Germline CDR1 and CDR2: KGHSH and LQKENI. The CDR3 length is 14 residues. Between the trimmed V and J ends, which lost 6 bases and 8 bases, there was a span of 18 bases. The CDR3 loop reads CASSWKDGSGTQYF. For the CDR3, the DNA is TGTGCCAGCTCTTGGAAGGACGGGTCGGGTACGCAGTATTTT.

V and J are TRBV6-5 and TRBJ1-1; the D gene is possibly TRBD1 (5 bases). Deletions cut 6 bases from V and 4 bases from J, with 15 bases between. Germline V gene sequence: CDR1 MNHEY, CDR2 SVGAGI. The CDR3 runs to 14 residues. The CDR3 protein is CASSRGWGGTEAFF. In DNA, the CDR3 is TGTGCCAGCAGCCGGGGATGGGGCGGCACTGAAGCTTTCTTT.

The genes are TRBV24-1 and TRBJ1-2; 11 nucleotides align to TRBD1. The germline V gene encodes CDR1 KGHDR and CDR2 SFDVKD. V was pared by 3 bases and J by 7 bases, with 3 bases of the junction left unmatched. This CDR3 contains 14 residues. The CDR3: CATSDPGTGGGYTF. The CDR3 nucleotides read TGTGCCACCAGTGATCCCGGGACAGGGGGTGGCTACACCTTC.

This clone was recorded only once. CDR3 DNA sequence: TGTGCCAGTAGTTCGGGACAGGTCTATGGCTACACCTTC. This encodes CASSSGQVYGYTF. The chain uses TRBV19 and TRBJ1-2; 8 bases fit TRBD1. CDR1 is LNHDA, CDR2 SQIVND, per germline (reference sequence). The CDR3 length is 13 residues. Trimming took 5 bases from V and 4 from J; bases not matched to a gene: 3. Together with reference TRBV19 and TRBJ1-2, the CDR3 gives the full variable domain: DGGITQSPKYLFRKEGQNVTLSCEQNLNHDAMYWYRQDPGQGLRLIYYSQIVNDFQKGDIAEGYSVSREKKESFPLTVTSAQKNPTAFYLCASSSGQVYGYTFGSGTRLTVV.

V is TRBV7-8 and J is TRBJ1-6; D call uncertain. This CDR3 spans 14 amino acids. The germline V and J ends were trimmed by 4 bases and 10 bases, with 14 bases remaining between them. The germline CDR1 and CDR2 sequences are SGHVS and FQNEAQ. The CDR3 nucleotides read TGTGCCAGCAGCTCCTCCTTTTCGAGCTCACCCCTCCACTTT. Encoded protein: CASSSSFSSSPLHF.

The chain joins TRBV11-3 to TRBJ2-4; 8 bases map to TRBD1. Germline V gene lookup returns CDR1 SGHNT and CDR2 YENEEA. The CDR3 spans 18 residues. V lost 0 bases to trimming and J lost 4 bases; unmatched junction nucleotides: 11. This CDR3 is CASSLEGVAHRGKNIQYF. CDR3 coding DNA: TGTGCCAGCAGCTTAGAGGGGGTAGCGCACAGGGGGAAAAACATTCAGTACTTC. Drawing the rest from reference TRBV11-3 and TRBJ2-4, the complete variable domain is EAGVVQSPRYKIIEKKQPVAFWCNPISGHNTLYWYLQNLGQGPELLIRYENEEAVDDSQLPKDRFSAERLKGVDSTLKIQPAELGDSAVYLCASSLEGVAHRGKNIQYFGAGTRLSVL.

This rearrangement joins TRBV9 to TRBJ1-5, with 9 bases identical to TRBD1. Germline V lookup: CDR1 SGDLS, CDR2 YYNGEE. V shed 0 bases and J 3 bases; nucleotides not matched to a gene: 1. This CDR3 is 15 amino acids long. CDR3: CASSVGDRANQPQHF. The CDR3 DNA follows: TGTGCCAGCAGCGTAGGGGACAGGGCCAATCAGCCCCAGCATTTT.

V and J are TRBV20-1 and TRBJ2-7; 7 positions agree with TRBD2. The V gene's germline CDR1 is DFQATT and CDR2 SNEGSKA (reference sequence). The ends lost 3 bases at V and 7 bases at J; junction bases unmatched: 6. The CDR3 is 12 amino acids. This CDR3 is CSASPGTKEQYF. The CDR3 DNA reads TGCAGTGCTAGTCCGGGGACTAAAGAGCAGTACTTC.

The CDR3 DNA is TGTGCCAGCAGCCTTTCAGACAGGGCCTACGAGCAGTACTTC. It yields the protein CASSLSDRAYEQYF. V gene TRBV7-6 combines with J gene TRBJ2-7, with 7 bases that match TRBD1. The CDR3 extends over 14 amino acids. Germline assignment: CDR1 SGHVS and CDR2 FNYEAQ. The V gene end was trimmed by 5 bases and the J gene end by 2 bases; junction bases not matched to a gene: 6. The full variable domain, in which reference TRBV7-6 and TRBJ2-7 provide the parts outside the CDR3, is GAGVSQSPRYKVTKRGQDVALRCDPISGHVSLYWYRQALGQGPEFLTYFNYEAQQDKSGLPNDRFSAERPEGSISTLTIQRTEQRDSAMYRCASSLSDRAYEQYFGPGTRLTVT.

This chain uses TRBV19 with TRBJ2-3; 8 nucleotides align to TRBD1. There are 15 residues in the CDR3. Trimming took 3 bases from V and 0 from J; bases not matched to a gene: 2. Germline V gives CDR1 LNHDA, CDR2 SQIVND (reference sequence). The CDR3 sequence is CASSIRQGSTDTQYF. CDR3 DNA sequence: TGTGCCAGTAGTATCAGACAGGGGAGCACAGATACGCAGTATTTT.

The rearrangement links TRBV12-3 or TRBV12-4 to TRBJ2-5; the D gene is possibly TRBD1 (5 bases). Trimming left V 3 bases short and J 2 bases short, with 7 bases between. The CDR3 consists of 13 residues. CDR3 residues: CASSLTEQETQYF. The CDR3 nucleotides are TGTGCCAGCAGTTTGACAGAACAAGAGACCCAGTACTTC.

J is TRBJ2-1 and V is TRBV9, with 7 bases lining up with TRBD2. This CDR3 comprises 15 residues. Germline assignment: CDR1 SGDLS and CDR2 YYNGEE. V lost 3 bases and J lost 5; bases outside the gene matches: 8. The CDR3 here is CASSALAAPNNEQFF. The CDR3 region has the DNA TGTGCCAGCAGCGCGCTAGCGGCCCCCAACAATGAGCAGTTCTTC. The full variable domain, in which reference TRBV9 and TRBJ2-1 provide the parts outside the CDR3, is DSGVTQTPKHLITATGQRVTLRCSPRSGDLSVYWYQQSLDQGLQFLIQYYNGEERAKGNILERFSAQQFPDLHSELNLSSLELGDSALYFCASSALAAPNNEQFFGPGTRLTVL.

The chain employs TRBV30 and TRBJ1-1; D not certain. CDR1 is GTSNPN and CDR2 is SVGIG in the germline V gene (reference sequence). CDR3 length: 13 amino acids. The V gene lost 3 bases and the J gene lost 4 bases, with 12 bases spanning the gap. CDR3 sequence (DNA): TGTGCCTGGAGGAGCGGAGTGGGCACTGAAGCTTTCTTT. Its protein product is CAWRSGVGTEAFF.

The chain carries TRBV3-1 (or the pseudogene TRBV3-2) and TRBJ1-3, with TRBD1 as a possible D gene (6 bases). The V gene's germline CDR1 is LGHDT and CDR2 YNNKEL (reference sequence). CDR3 length: 14 residues. V lost 4 bases and J 4 bases, leaving 11 bases between the germline ends. The DNA of the CDR3 is TGTGCCAGCAGCCTCACAGGGCCCGGAAACACCATATATTTT. It codes for CASSLTGPGNTIYF.

The chain recombines TRBV9 with TRBJ1-6, with D possibly TRBD1 on 5 matching bases. This CDR3 region has 15 residues. The germline V gene has CDR1 SGDLS and CDR2 YYNGEE. V was pared by 3 bases and J by 4 bases, with 11 bases between. The CDR3 loop is CASSARGRYNSPLHF. DNA for the CDR3: TGTGCCAGCAGCGCGAGGGGACGGTATAATTCACCCCTCCACTTT.

Only one count was recorded for this clone. The J gene is TRBJ2-1, the V gene TRBV7-8; 7 nucleotides align to TRBD1. Germline values: CDR1 SGHVS, CDR2 FQNEAQ. CDR3 length equals 14 residues. Losses at the gene ends were 5 bases for V and 7 bases for J; bases not matched to a gene: 8. CDR3 nucleotide sequence: TGTGCCAGCAGCACCGACAGGGTTGCTAATGAGCAGTTCTTC. Protein product: CASSTDRVANEQFF.

The chain has TRBV18 and TRBJ1-5, with D maybe TRBD1 (6 bases). The germline V gene has CDR1 KGHSH and CDR2 LQKENI. CDR3 length: 14 amino acids. Between the trimmed V and J ends, which lost 1 base and 2 bases, there was a span of 6 bases. The CDR3, as DNA: TGTGCCAGCTCACCACGACAGGGCAATCAGCCCCAGCATTTT. It is translated as CASSPRQGNQPQHF.

This clone was seen just once. The V and J genes are TRBV27 and TRBJ1-1; 10 nucleotides line up with TRBD1. J gave up 8 bases and V 7 bases, and 7 bases lay outside the gene matches. CDR1 MNHEY and CDR2 SMNVEV come from the germline V gene (reference sequence). The CDR3 length is 13 residues. The DNA of the CDR3 is TGTGCCAGCAACCACAGGGGACAGGGGGAAGCTTTCTTT. This translates into CASNHRGQGEAFF.

The chain recombines TRBV13 with TRBJ2-1; the D is unclear. This CDR3 is 14 amino acids long. Trimming left V 5 bases short and J 5 bases short, with 13 bases between. The germline gives CDR1 PRHDT, CDR2 FYEKMQ (reference sequence). CDR3 region: CASSPRNLNNEQFF. CDR3 in DNA: TGTGCCAGCAGCCCAAGGAACCTAAACAATGAGCAGTTCTTC.